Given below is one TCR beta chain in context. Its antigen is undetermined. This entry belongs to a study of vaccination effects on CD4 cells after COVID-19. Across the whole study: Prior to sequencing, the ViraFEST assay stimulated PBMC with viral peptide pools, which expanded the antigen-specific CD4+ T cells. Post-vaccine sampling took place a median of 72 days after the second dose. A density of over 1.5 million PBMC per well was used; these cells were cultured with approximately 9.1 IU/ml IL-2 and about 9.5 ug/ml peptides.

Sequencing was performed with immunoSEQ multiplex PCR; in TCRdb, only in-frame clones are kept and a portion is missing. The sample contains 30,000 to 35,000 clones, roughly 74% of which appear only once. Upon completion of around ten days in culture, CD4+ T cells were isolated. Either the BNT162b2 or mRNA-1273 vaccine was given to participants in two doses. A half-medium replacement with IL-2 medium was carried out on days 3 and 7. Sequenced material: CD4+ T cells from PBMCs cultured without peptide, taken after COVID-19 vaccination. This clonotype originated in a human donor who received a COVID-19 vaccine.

In nucleotides, the CDR3 is TGTGCCAGCTCACCCGGACAGGGGGACGAGCAGTACTTC. Its translation: CASSPGQGDEQYF. The gene calls are TRBV18 and TRBJ2-7; 10 bases match TRBD1. This CDR3 has 13 amino acids. Per the germline V gene, CDR1 is KGHSH and CDR2 is LQKENI. J gave up 5 bases and V 3 bases, and 1 base lay outside the gene matches.